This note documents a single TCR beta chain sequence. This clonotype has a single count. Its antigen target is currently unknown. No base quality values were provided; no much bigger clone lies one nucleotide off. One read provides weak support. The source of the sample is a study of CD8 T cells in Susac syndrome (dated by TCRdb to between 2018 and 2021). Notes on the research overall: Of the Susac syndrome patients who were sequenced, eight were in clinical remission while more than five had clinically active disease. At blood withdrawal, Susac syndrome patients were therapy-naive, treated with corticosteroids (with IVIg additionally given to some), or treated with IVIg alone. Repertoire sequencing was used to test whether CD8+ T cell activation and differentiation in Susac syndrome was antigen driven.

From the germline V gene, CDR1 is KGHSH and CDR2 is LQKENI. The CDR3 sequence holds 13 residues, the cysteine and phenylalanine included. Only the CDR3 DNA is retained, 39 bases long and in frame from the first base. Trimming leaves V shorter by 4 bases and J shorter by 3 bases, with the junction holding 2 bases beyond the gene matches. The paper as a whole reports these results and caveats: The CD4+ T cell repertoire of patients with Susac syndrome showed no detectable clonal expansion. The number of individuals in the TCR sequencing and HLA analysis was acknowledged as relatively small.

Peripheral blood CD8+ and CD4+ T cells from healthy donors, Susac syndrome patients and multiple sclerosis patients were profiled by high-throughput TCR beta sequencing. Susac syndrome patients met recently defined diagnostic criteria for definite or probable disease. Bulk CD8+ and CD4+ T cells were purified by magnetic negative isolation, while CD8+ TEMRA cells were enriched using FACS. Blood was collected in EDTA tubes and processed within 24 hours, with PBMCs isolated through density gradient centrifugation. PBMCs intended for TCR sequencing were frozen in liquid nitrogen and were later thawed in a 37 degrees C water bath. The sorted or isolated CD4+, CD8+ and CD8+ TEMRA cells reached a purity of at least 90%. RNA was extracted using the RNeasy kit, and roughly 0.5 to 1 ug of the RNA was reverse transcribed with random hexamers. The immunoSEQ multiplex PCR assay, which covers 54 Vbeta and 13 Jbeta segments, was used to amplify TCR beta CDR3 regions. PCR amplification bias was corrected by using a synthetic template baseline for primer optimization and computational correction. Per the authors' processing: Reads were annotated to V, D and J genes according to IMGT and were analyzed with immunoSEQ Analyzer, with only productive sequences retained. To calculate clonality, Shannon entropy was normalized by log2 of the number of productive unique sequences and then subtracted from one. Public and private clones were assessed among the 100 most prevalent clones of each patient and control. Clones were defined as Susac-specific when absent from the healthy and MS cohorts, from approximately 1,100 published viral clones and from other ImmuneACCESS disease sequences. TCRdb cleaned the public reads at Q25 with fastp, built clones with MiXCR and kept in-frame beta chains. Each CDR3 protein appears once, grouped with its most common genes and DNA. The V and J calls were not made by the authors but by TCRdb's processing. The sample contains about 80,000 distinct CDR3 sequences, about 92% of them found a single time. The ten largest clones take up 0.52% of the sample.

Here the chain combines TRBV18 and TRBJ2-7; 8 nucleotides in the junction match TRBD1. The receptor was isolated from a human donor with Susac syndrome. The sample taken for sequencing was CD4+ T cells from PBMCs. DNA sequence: TGTGCCAGCTCACAGGGACAGGTCTACGAGCAGTACTTC. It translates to CASSQGQVYEQYF. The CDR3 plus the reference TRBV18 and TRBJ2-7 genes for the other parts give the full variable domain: NAGVMQNPRHLVRRRGQEARLRCSPMKGHSHVYWYRQLPEEGLKFMVYLQKENIIDESGMPKERFSAEFPKEGPSILRIQQVVRGDSAAYFCASSQGQVYEQYFGPGTRLTVT.